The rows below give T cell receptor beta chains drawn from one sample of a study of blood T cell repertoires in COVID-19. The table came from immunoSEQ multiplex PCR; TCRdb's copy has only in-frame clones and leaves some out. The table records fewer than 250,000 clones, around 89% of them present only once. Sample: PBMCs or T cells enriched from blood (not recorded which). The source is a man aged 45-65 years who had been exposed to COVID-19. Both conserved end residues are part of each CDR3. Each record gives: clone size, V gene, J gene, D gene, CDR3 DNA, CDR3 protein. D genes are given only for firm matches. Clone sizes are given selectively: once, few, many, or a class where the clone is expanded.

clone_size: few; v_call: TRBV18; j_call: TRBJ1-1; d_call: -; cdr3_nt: TGTGCCAGCTCAGGACAGTCGAACACTGAAGCTTTCTTT; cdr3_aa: CASSGQSNTEAFF
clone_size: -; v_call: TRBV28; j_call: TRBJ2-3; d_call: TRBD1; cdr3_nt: TGTGCCAGCAGGGGACAGGGGTTGTCAGATACGCAGTATTTT; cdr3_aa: CASRGQGLSDTQYF
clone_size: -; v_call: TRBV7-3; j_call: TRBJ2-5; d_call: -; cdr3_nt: TGTGCCAGCAGCTTAACTAGCAGCCGCCAAGAGACCCAGTACTTC; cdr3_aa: CASSLTSSRQETQYF
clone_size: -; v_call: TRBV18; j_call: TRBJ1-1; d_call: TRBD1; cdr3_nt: TGTGCCAGCTCACCACCCGGGACAGGGGGAATTACGACTGAAGCTTTCTTT; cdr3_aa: CASSPPGTGGITTEAFF
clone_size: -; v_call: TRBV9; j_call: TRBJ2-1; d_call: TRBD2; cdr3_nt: TGTGCCAGCAGCGTAGGCACTAGCGGGGGGATCTACAATGAGCAGTTCTTC; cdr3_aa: CASSVGTSGGIYNEQFF
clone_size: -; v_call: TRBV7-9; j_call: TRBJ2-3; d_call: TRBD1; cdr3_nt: TGTGCCAGCAGCTTTACAGGGGGCAATACGCAGTATTTT; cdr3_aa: CASSFTGGNTQYF
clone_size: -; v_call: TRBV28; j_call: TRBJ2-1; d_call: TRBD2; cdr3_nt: TGTGCCAGCAGTTTACCAGGAGGTAGCGGGATCCGGAGCAATGAGCAGTTCTTC; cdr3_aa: CASSLPGGSGIRSNEQFF
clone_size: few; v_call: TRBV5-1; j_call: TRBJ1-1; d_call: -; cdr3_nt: TGCGCCAGCAGCTTGGAACAGGGCACTGAAGCTTTCTTT; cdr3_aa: CASSLEQGTEAFF
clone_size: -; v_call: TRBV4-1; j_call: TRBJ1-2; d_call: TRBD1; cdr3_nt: TGCGCCAGCAGCCGCCTGGGACAGAACTATGGCTACACCTTC; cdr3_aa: CASSRLGQNYGYTF
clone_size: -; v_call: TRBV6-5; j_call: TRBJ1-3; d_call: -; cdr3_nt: TGTGCCAGCAGTTACGGGCCGTCCGCGGGCACCATATATTTT; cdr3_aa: CASSYGPSAGTIYF